This is a list of T cell receptor beta chains from one sample in a study of blood T cells in healthy people across ages. In TCRdb, the 5' RACE reads were re-called with MiXCR into one record per CDR3 protein. The sample comprises over a million distinct CDR3 sequences, 59% of which are singletons, and about 6.7% rests with the top ten. Sequenced sample: blood. Every receptor here comes from a man between 18 and 35 years old in good health. Each CDR3 is given with its conserved first and last residue. The order of the fields is V gene, clone size, D gene, J gene, CDR3 DNA, CDR3 protein. A D gene is named only where the DNA matches it firmly. Rows may omit the clone size; those that give it use once, few, many or a size class.

V: TRBV28
size: .
D: TRBD1
J: TRBJ2-5
DNA: TGTGCCAGCCGTAAAGAGACAGGGCAGCAGTACTTC
CDR3: CASRKETGQQYF

V: TRBV5-6
size: once
D: .
J: TRBJ1-2
DNA: TGTGCCAGCAGCGGGGGACGTCAAGGAGGCTACACCTTC
CDR3: CASSGGRQGGYTF

V: TRBV4-1
size: .
D: .
J: TRBJ1-1
DNA: TGCGCCAGCAGCCCGGCAGTCAACACTGAAGCTTTCTTT
CDR3: CASSPAVNTEAFF

V: TRBV7-9
size: .
D: TRBD2
J: TRBJ2-1
DNA: TGTGCCAGCAGCGTAACCGGGACTAGCCAGGGGCAGTTCTTC
CDR3: CASSVTGTSQGQFF

V: TRBV2
size: .
D: .
J: TRBJ2-7
DNA: TGTGCCAGCAGTTCCCTACAGGGAAACTACGAGCAGTACTTC
CDR3: CASSSLQGNYEQYF

V: TRBV7-9
size: .
D: .
J: TRBJ2-1
DNA: TGTGCCAGCAGCTTAGGGTGGGATGAGCAGTTCTTC
CDR3: CASSLGWDEQFF

V: TRBV5-6
size: .
D: TRBD2
J: TRBJ2-5
DNA: TGTGCCAGCAGCCAACCGACTAGCGGGGGGGCTCGAGAGACCCAGTACTTC
CDR3: CASSQPTSGGARETQYF

V: TRBV21-1
size: .
D: .
J: TRBJ1-3
DNA: TGTGCCAGCAGCAAAAGCCGGCCAGGGTGCGACACCATATATTTT
CDR3: CASSKSRPGCDTIYF

V: TRBV6-1
size: .
D: .
J: TRBJ2-6
DNA: TGTGCCAGCAGTGCCCCGTATTTGGCCCTTGGGGTTGATAGCTCTGGGGCCAACGTCCTGACTTTC
CDR3: CASSAPYLALGVDSSGANVLTF

V: TRBV6-1
size: few
D: .
J: TRBJ2-6
DNA: TGTGCCAGCAGTGAGTGGGGGTCTGGGGCCAACGTCCTGACTTTC
CDR3: CASSEWGSGANVLTF

V: TRBV9
size: .
D: .
J: TRBJ1-2
DNA: TGTGCCAGCAGCGACGCCGGGACACTTAGTCCCTATGGCTACACCTTC
CDR3: CASSDAGTLSPYGYTF

V: TRBV5-1
size: once
D: .
J: TRBJ2-5
DNA: TGCGCCAGCAGCTTGGCCTCCAGCTGGGCTAGCGAGACCCAGTACTTC
CDR3: CASSLASSWASETQYF

V: TRBV11-2
size: .
D: TRBD2
J: TRBJ2-5
DNA: TGTGCCAGCAGCCCTAGCGGGAGCGGTCCCCAGTACTTC
CDR3: CASSPSGSGPQYF

V: TRBV28
size: once
D: .
J: TRBJ2-7
DNA: TGTGCCAGCAGTCCGATTGAATACTACAATGAGCAGTACTTC
CDR3: CASSPIEYYNEQYF

V: TRBV5-1
size: .
D: TRBD1
J: TRBJ2-1
DNA: TGCGCCAGCAGCTTGACGTCAGGGGGCAGGAATGAGCAGTTCTTC
CDR3: CASSLTSGGRNEQFF

V: TRBV20-1
size: .
D: TRBD1
J: TRBJ2-5
DNA: TGCAGCGCTAGAGATAAGAGGGACAGGGGAGTGTGGGGTGGAGAGACCCAGTACTTC
CDR3: CSARDKRDRGVWGGETQYF

V: TRBV6-5
size: .
D: TRBD1
J: TRBJ2-5
DNA: TGTGCCAGCAGTTACTCCGGGACAGCTCAAGAGACCCAGTACTTC
CDR3: CASSYSGTAQETQYF

V: TRBV7-2
size: few
D: TRBD2
J: TRBJ2-7
DNA: TGTGCCATTGGGCCCAAGCCGGGAGGGGGCGAGCAGTACTTC
CDR3: CAIGPKPGGGEQYF

V: TRBV4-2
size: .
D: TRBD2
J: TRBJ2-1
DNA: TGTGCCAGCAGCCAAGCGGGACTAGCGGGGTACAATGAGCAGTTCTTC
CDR3: CASSQAGLAGYNEQFF

V: TRBV7-9
size: .
D: TRBD2
J: TRBJ2-7
DNA: TGTGCCAGCAGCTTAGGGCCCCGAGGGCGGGACTACAATGAGCAGTACTTC
CDR3: CASSLGPRGRDYNEQYF

V: TRBV20-1
size: once
D: .
J: TRBJ2-7
DNA: TGCAGTGCTAGTAGGGGGGCACCCTACGAGCAGTACTTC
CDR3: CSASRGAPYEQYF

V: TRBV4-1
size: few
D: TRBD2
J: TRBJ2-7
DNA: TGCGCCAGCAGTCGCTCTGGGGGGGGCTACGAGCAGTACTTC
CDR3: CASSRSGGGYEQYF

V: TRBV7-2
size: few
D: .
J: TRBJ2-2
DNA: TGTGCCAGCAGCTTTCACAGGGAGGACACCGGGGAGCTGTTTTTT
CDR3: CASSFHREDTGELFF

V: TRBV20-1
size: few
D: TRBD1
J: TRBJ2-7
DNA: TGCAGTGCAGGAGGACAGGGAGACTACGAGCAGTACTTC
CDR3: CSAGGQGDYEQYF

V: TRBV5-1
size: .
D: .
J: TRBJ2-5
DNA: TGCGCCAGCAGCTTGACCGGACAGCGGGGAGAGACCCAGTACTTC
CDR3: CASSLTGQRGETQYF

V: TRBV27
size: .
D: .
J: TRBJ1-2
DNA: TGTGCCAGCAGTTTTCGAGTGACAGCTAACTATGGCTACACCTTC
CDR3: CASSFRVTANYGYTF

V: TRBV29-1
size: few
D: .
J: TRBJ2-7
DNA: TGCAGCGTTGCAGGAGACCCGGACGAGCAGTACTTC
CDR3: CSVAGDPDEQYF

V: TRBV11-2
size: few
D: .
J: TRBJ2-1
DNA: TGTGCCAGCAGCTTAGTACCGGGTAGCGCCTACAATGAGCAGTTCTTC
CDR3: CASSLVPGSAYNEQFF

V: TRBV6-1
size: .
D: .
J: TRBJ1-6
DNA: TGTGCCAGCAGTGAAGCTGGCCATAATTCACCCCTCCACTTT
CDR3: CASSEAGHNSPLHF

V: TRBV7-2
size: .
D: TRBD2
J: TRBJ2-7
DNA: TGTGCCAGCAGCTCATTAGCGGGGGGGGTTTACAATGAGCAGTACTTC
CDR3: CASSSLAGGVYNEQYF